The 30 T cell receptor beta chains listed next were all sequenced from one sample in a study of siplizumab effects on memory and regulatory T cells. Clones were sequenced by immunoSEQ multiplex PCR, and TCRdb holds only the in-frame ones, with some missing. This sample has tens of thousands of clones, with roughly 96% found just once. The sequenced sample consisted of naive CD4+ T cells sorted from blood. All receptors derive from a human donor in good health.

CDR3 sequence: CASSLGGPGSSYNEQFF. CDR3 in DNA: TGTGCCAGCAGCTTAGGGGGGCCGGGGAGCTCCTACAATGAGCAGTTCTTC. The chain combines TRBV5-5 with TRBJ2-1; D is possibly TRBD1 or TRBD2 (6 bases each). V was shortened by 2 bases and J by 0 bases, with 15 bases between the two germline ends. Germline-derived CDR1 and CDR2 are SGHKS and YYEKEE (reference sequence). The CDR3 has 17 amino acids.

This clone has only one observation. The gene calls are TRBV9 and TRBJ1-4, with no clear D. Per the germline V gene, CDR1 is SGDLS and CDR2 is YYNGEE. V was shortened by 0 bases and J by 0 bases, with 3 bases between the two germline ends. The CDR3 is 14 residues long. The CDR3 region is CASSVDATNEKLFF. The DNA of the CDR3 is TGTGCCAGCAGCGTAGACGCAACTAATGAAAAACTGTTTTTT.

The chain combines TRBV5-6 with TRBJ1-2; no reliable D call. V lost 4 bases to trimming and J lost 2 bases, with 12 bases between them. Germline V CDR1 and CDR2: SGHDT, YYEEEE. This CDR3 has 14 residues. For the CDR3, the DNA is TGTGCCAGCAGCCCCACCGGCACCAACTATGGCTACACCTTC. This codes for CASSPTGTNYGYTF.

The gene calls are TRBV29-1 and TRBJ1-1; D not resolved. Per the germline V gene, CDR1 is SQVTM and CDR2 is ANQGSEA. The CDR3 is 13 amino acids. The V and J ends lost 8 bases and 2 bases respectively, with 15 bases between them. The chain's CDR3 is CSICVNSNTEAFF. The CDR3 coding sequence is TGCAGCATATGTGTGAACAGTAACACTGAAGCTTTCTTT.

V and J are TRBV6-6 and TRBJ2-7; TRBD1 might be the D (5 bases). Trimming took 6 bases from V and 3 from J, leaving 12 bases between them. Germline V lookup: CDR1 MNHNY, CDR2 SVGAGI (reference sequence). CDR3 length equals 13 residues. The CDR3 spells CASSPGIDYEQYF. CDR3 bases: TGTGCCAGCAGCCCAGGGATAGACTACGAGCAGTACTTC.

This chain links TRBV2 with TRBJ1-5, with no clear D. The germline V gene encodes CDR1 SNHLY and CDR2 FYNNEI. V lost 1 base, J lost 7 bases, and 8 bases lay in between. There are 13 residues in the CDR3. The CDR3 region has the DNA TGTGCCAGCAGTGAAGAGTTAGCCCAGCCCCAGCATTTT. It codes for CASSEELAQPQHF.

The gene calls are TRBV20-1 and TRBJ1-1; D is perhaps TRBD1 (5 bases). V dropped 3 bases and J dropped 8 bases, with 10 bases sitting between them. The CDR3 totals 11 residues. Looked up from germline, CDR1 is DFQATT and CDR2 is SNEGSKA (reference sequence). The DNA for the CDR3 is TGCAGTGCTAGGTCAGGGTCAGAAGCTTTCTTT. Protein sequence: CSARSGSEAFF.

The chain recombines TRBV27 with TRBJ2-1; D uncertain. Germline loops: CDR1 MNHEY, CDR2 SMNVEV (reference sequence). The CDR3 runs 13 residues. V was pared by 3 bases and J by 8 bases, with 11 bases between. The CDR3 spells CASSFPGGDEQFF. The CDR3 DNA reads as TGTGCCAGCAGTTTTCCGGGTGGCGATGAGCAGTTCTTC.

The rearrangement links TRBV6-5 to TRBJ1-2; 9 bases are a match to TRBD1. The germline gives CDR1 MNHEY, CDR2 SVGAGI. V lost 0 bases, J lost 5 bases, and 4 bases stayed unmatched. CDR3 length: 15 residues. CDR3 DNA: TGTGCCAGCAGTTACTCGGGGACAGGGCAATATGGCTACACCTTC. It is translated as CASSYSGTGQYGYTF.

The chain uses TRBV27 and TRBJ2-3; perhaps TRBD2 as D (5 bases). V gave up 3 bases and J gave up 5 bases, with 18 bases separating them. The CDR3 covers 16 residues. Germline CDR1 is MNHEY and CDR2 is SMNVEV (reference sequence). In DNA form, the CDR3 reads TGTGCCAGCAGTTTTGGCGGGTGGATAGCAGGAGATACGCAGTATTTT. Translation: CASSFGGWIAGDTQYF.

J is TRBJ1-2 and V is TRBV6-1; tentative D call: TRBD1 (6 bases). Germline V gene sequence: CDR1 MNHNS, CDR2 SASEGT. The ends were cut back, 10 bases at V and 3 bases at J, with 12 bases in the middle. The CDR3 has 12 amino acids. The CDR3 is CATDRNHYGYTF. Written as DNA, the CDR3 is TGTGCCACCGACAGGAACCACTATGGCTACACCTTC.

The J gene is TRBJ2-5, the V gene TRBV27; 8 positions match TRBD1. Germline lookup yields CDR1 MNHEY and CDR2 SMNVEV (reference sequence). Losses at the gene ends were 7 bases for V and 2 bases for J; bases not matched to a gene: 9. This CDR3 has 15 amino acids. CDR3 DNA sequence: TGTGCCAGCATACAAACCGGGACAGGACAAGAGACCCAGTACTTC. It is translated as CASIQTGTGQETQYF.

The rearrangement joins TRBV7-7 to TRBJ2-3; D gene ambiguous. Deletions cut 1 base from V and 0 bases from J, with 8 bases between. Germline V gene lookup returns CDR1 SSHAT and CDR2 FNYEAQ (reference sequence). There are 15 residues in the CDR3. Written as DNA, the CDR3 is TGTGCCAGCAGCTTAGGGGTAAGAAGCACAGATACGCAGTATTTT. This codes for CASSLGVRSTDTQYF.

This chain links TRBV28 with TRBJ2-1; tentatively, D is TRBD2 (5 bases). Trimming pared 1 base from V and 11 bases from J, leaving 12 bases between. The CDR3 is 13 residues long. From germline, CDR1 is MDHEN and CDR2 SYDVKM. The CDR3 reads CASSLSQRGKQFF. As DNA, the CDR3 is TGTGCCAGCAGTTTATCGCAACGGGGTAAGCAGTTCTTC.

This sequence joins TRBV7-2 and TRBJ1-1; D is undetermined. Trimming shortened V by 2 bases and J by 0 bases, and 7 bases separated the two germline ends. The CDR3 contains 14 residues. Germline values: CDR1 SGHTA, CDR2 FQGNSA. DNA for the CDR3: TGTGCCAGCAGCTTATTTTCCGTGAACACTGAAGCTTTCTTT. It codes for CASSLFSVNTEAFF.

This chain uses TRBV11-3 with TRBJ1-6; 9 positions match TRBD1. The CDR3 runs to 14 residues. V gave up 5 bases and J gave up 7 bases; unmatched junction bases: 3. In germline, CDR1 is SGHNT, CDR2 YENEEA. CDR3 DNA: TGTGCCAGCAGCCCGGGACAGGGAAATTCACCCCTCCACTTT. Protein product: CASSPGQGNSPLHF.

CDR3 loop: CASSATGAGVQETQYF. CDR3 DNA: TGTGCCAGTAGTGCAACCGGAGCGGGGGTTCAAGAGACCCAGTACTTC. This sequence joins TRBV19 and TRBJ2-5; 8 positions agree with TRBD2. Germline V gives CDR1 LNHDA, CDR2 SQIVND (reference sequence). The CDR3 has 16 amino acids. The V and J ends lost 5 bases and 2 bases, in that order; junction bases with no gene match: 10.

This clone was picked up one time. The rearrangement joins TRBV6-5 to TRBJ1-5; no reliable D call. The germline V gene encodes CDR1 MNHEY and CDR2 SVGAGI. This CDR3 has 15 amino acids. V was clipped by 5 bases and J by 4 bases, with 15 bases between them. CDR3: CASSPSPRANQPQHF. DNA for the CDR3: TGTGCCAGCAGTCCCTCCCCCCGGGCAAATCAGCCCCAGCATTTT.

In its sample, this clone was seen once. The CDR3 region has the DNA TGTGCCAGCAGCTCACAGGGTTACGAGCAGTACTTC. Amino acids: CASSSQGYEQYF. The V call is TRBV7-9, the J call TRBJ2-7; tentative D call: TRBD1 (6 bases). From germline, CDR1 is SEHNR and CDR2 FQNEAQ (reference sequence). The V and J ends lost 4 bases and 4 bases respectively, with 8 bases between them. This CDR3 is 12 amino acids long.

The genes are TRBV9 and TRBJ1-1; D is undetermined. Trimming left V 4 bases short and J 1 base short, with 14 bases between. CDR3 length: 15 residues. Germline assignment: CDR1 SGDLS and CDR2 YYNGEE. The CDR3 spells CASSKEPAQNTEAFF. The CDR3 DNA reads TGTGCCAGCAGCAAGGAACCAGCCCAGAACACTGAAGCTTTCTTT.

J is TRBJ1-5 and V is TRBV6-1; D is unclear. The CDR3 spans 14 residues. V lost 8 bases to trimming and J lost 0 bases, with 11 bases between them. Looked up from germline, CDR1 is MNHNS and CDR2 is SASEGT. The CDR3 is CASETPYSNQPQHF. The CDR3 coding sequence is TGTGCCAGCGAGACTCCTTATAGCAATCAGCCCCAGCATTTT.

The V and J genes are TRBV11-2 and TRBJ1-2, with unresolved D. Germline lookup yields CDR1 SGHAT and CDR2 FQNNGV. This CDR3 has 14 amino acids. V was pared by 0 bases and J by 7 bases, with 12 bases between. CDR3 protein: CASSLDLKGTGYTF. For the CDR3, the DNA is TGTGCCAGCAGCTTAGATCTGAAAGGAACTGGCTACACCTTC.

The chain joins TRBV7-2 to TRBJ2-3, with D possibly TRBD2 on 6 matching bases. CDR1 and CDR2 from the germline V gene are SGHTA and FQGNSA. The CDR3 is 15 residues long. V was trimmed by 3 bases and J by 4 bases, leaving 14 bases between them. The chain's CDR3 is CASSLGLPGADTQYF. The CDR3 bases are TGTGCCAGCAGCTTGGGACTTCCTGGGGCAGATACGCAGTATTTT.

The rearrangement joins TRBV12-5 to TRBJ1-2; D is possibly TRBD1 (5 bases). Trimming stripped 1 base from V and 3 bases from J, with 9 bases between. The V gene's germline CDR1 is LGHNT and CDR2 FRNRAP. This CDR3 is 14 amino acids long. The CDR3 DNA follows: TGTGCTAGTGGTTTGGGGGGACCACACTATGGCTACACCTTC. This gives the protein CASGLGGPHYGYTF. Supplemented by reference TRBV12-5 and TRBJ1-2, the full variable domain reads DARVTQTPRHKVTEMGQEVTMRCQPILGHNTVFWYRQTMMQGLELLAYFRNRAPLDDSGMPKDRFSAEMPDATLATLKIQPSEPRDSAVYFCASGLGGPHYGYTFGSGTRLTVV.

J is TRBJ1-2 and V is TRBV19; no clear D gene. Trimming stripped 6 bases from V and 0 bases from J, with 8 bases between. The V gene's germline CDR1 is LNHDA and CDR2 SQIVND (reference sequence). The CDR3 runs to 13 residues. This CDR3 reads CASRAGANYGYTF. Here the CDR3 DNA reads TGTGCCAGTAGGGCAGGCGCTAACTATGGCTACACCTTC.

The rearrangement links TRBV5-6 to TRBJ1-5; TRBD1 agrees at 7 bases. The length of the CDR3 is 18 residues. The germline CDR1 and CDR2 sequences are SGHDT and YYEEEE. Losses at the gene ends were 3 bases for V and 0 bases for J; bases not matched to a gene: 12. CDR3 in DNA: TGTGCCAGCAGCTCAGGACAGGACCTTCACTATAGCAATCAGCCCCAGCATTTT. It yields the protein CASSSGQDLHYSNQPQHF. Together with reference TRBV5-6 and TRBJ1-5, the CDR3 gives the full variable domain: DAGVTQSPTHLIKTRGQQVTLRCSPKSGHDTVSWYQQALGQGPQFIFQYYEEEERQRGNFPDRFSGHQFPNYSSELNVNALLLGDSALYLCASSSGQDLHYSNQPQHFGDGTRLSIL.

CDR3 nucleotides: TGTGCCAGCAGCTTAGGGGGAGGGCAAGAGACCCAGTACTTC. It is translated as CASSLGGGQETQYF. The chain couples TRBV7-9 to TRBJ2-5, with 7 bases matching TRBD2. The CDR3 has 14 residues. Germline values: CDR1 SEHNR, CDR2 FQNEAQ (reference sequence). The V gene end was trimmed by 1 base and the J gene end by 2 bases; junction bases not matched to a gene: 1.

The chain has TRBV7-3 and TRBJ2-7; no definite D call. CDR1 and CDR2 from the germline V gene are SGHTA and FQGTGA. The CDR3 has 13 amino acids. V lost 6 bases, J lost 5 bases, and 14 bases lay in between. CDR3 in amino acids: CASRLGTWDEQYF. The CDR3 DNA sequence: TGTGCCAGCAGGTTGGGCACTTGGGACGAGCAGTACTTC.

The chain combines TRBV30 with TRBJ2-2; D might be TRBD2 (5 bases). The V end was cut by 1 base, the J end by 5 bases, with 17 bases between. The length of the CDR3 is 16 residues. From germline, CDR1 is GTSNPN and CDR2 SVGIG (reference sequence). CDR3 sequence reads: CAWSATRGLGTGELFF. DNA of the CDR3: TGTGCCTGGAGTGCCACGAGAGGGTTAGGGACCGGGGAGCTGTTTTTT.

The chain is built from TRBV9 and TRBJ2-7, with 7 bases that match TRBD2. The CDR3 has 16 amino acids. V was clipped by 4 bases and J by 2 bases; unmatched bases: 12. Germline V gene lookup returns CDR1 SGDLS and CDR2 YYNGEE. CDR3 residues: CASSPLSSGATYEQYF. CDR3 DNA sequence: TGTGCCAGCAGCCCTCTCAGCAGCGGGGCCACCTACGAGCAGTACTTC.